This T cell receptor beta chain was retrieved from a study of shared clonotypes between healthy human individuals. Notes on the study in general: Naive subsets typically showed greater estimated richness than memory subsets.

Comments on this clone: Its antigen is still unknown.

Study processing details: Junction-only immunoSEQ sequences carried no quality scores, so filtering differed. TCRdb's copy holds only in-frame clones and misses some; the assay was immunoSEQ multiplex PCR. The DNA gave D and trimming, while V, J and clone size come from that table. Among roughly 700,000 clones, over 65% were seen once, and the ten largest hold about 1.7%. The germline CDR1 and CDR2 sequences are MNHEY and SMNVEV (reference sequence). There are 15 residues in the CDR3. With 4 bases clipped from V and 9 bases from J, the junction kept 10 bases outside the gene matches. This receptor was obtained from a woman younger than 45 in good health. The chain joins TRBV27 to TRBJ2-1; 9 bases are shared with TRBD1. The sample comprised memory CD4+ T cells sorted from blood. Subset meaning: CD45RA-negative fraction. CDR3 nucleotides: TGTGCCAGCAGTTCCTACGGGACAGGGAATGGTGAGCAGTTCTTC. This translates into CASSSYGTGNGEQFF.